Described below is a single T cell receptor (beta chain) sequence and its context. Its antigen is as yet unknown. Unique molecular identifiers featured in each of the TCR beta cDNA libraries. TCRdb re-derived calls from the PCR reads in MiXCR, one entry per CDR3 protein. The table lists a few hundred thousand distinct CDR3 sequences, about a third of them singletons. CDR3 size: 15 residues. Per germline, CDR1 SGHRS and CDR2 YFSETQ. V lost 4 bases and J lost 5; bases outside the gene matches: 10. The sample comes from a study of post-analysis software for immune sequencing data. Looking at the study overall: Patients with relapsing-remitting, secondary progressive and progressive-relapsing multiple sclerosis courses were all represented. General study findings and limits: Controls' normalized Chao1 diversity significantly exceeded that of multiple sclerosis patients. Higher frequency in patients than in controls was seen for roughly five TRBV segments, with TRBV5-6, TRBV5-1 and TRBV20-1 among them.

The chain employs TRBV5-1 and TRBJ1-1; TRBD1 agrees at 8 bases. The source material was blood. The TCR comes from a girl aged 2-17 years with multiple sclerosis. The CDR3 is CASSLSQTGGTEAFF. The CDR3 region has the DNA TGCGCCAGCAGCCTATCCCAAACAGGGGGGACTGAAGCTTTCTTT.